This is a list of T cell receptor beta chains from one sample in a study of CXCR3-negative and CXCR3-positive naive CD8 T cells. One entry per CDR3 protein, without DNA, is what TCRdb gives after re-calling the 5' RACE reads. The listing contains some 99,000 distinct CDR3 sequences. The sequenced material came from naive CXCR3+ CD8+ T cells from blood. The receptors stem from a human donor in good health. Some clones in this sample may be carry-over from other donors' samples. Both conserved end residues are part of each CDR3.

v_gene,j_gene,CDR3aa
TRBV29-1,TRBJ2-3,CSVGGTDTQYF
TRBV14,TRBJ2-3,CASSHKDRGPGDTQYF
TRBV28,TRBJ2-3,CASSLSSLGTDTQYF
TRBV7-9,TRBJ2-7,CASSSWERNYEQYF
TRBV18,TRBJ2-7,CASSPVDRESYEQYF
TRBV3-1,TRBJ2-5,CASSQGTPPGETQYF
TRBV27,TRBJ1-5,CASSSRTGLNQPQHF
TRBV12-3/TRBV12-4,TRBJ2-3,CASRDSGGAGGTDTQYF
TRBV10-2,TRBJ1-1,CASSEGDRDTEAFF
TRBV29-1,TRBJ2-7,CSVFDSSYEQYF
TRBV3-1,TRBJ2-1,CASSQDSSGGASGDEQFF
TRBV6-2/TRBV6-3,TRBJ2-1,CASSYSEGADEQFF
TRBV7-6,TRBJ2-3,CASSFLGLAGHTDTQYF
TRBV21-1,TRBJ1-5,CASSKLPPINQPQHF
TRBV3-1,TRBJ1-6,CASSQGATGYSPLHF
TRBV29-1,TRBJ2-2,CSVARNTGELFF
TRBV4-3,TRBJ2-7,CASSQDRGTAYERYF
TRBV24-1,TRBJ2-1,CATSDSDYNEQFF
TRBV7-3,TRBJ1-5,CASSLRGDSPGRSSNQPQHF
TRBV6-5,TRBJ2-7,CASSYRGYEQYF
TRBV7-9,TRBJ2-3,CASSLELGGTDTQYF
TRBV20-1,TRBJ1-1,CSASPPMGLSTEAFF
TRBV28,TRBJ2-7,CASRPRDEYYEQYF
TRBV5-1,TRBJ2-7,CASSTLWGYEQYF
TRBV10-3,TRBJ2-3,CAISESGPSTDTQYF
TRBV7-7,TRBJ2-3,CASSSHPLSTSGGSTDTQYF
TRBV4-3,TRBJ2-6,CASSQDSDSGANVLTF
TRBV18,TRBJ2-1,CASSPGPNEQFF